Following are 21 T cell receptor beta chains from one sample sequenced in a study of CD8 T cells in Susac syndrome. RNA in amounts of about 0.45 to 1 ug was reverse transcribed with random hexamers. TCRdb passed the immunoSEQ multiplex PCR reads through MiXCR, listing each CDR3 protein once. The table includes roughly 190,000 distinct CDR3 sequences, 75% to 95% detected once. The sequenced sample consisted of CD4+ T cells from PBMCs. The source is a human donor with Susac syndrome.

V gene TRBV20-1 combines with J gene TRBJ2-7; 9 bases agree with TRBD1. CDR1 is DFQATT and CDR2 is SNEGSKA in the germline V gene (reference sequence). The CDR3 totals 13 residues. The CDR3: CSFPGQGSYEQYF. The CDR3 nucleotides are TGCAGCTTTCCGGGACAGGGATCCTACGAGCAGTACTTC.

The chain recombines TRBV3-1 with TRBJ2-1; the D is unclear. The CDR3 is made up of 13 amino acids. Per germline, CDR1 LGHDT and CDR2 YNNKEL (reference sequence). The V end was cut by 1 base, the J end by 2 bases, with 3 bases between. The CDR3 here is CASSQGTYNEQFF. CDR3 DNA sequence: TGTGCCAGCAGCCAAGGAACCTACAATGAGCAGTTCTTC.

The genes are TRBV30 and TRBJ1-5; no clear D gene. V was trimmed by 2 bases and J by 0 bases, leaving 2 bases between them. The germline CDR1 and CDR2 sequences are GTSNPN and SVGIG (reference sequence). The CDR3 spans 12 residues. CDR3 in DNA: TGTGCCTGGAGTTTTAGCAATCAGCCCCAGCATTTT. This encodes CAWSFSNQPQHF.

This clonotype was seen only once. The CDR3, as DNA: TGTGCCAGCAGCTTTGAAATTGATACGCAGTATTTT. The encoded protein is CASSFEIDTQYF. This sequence joins TRBV11-2 and TRBJ2-3, with D unclear. V was clipped by 3 bases and J by 6 bases, with 7 bases between them. Germline V gene sequence: CDR1 SGHAT, CDR2 FQNNGV. CDR3 length: 12 residues.

This clonotype was seen just once. This chain links TRBV6-1 with TRBJ2-7, with TRBD1 as a possible D gene (6 bases). Looked up from germline, CDR1 is MNHNS and CDR2 is SASEGT. The CDR3 runs 15 residues. Trimming took off 5 bases at V and 5 bases at J, with 19 bases between the two ends. The CDR3 region is CASSPTFQGINEQYF. The CDR3 DNA follows: TGTGCCAGCAGTCCTACCTTTCAGGGGATAAACGAGCAGTACTTC.

The count of this clonotype is one. This chain uses TRBV25-1 with TRBJ2-1; 8 nucleotides match TRBD2. The ends lost 4 bases at V and 6 bases at J; junction bases unmatched: 5. The CDR3 covers 14 residues. CDR1 and CDR2 from the germline V gene are MGHDK and SYGVNS. The CDR3 sequence is CASSVAGGTNEQFF. CDR3 in DNA: TGTGCCAGCAGTGTTGCGGGAGGTACCAATGAGCAGTTCTTC.

In DNA form, the CDR3 reads TGTGCCACCAGTGGGTCTTGGACTGAGCAGTTCTTC. This encodes CATSGSWTEQFF. The V gene is TRBV24-1, the J gene TRBJ2-1; unclear D gene. Deletions cut 5 bases from V and 9 bases from J, with 10 bases between. Germline CDR1 is KGHDR and CDR2 is SFDVKD. The CDR3 is made up of 12 amino acids.

This sequence joins TRBV6-5 and TRBJ1-6; 7 bases map to TRBD1. CDR3 length equals 15 residues. Germline CDR1 MNHEY, CDR2 SVGAGI. J gave up 8 bases and V 0 bases, and 4 bases lay outside the gene matches. The CDR3 reads CASSYSNRGDSPLHF. The CDR3 DNA is TGTGCCAGCAGTTACTCCAACAGGGGAGATTCACCCCTCCACTTT.

About this clonotype: A junction end diverges from the germline sequence, so it may reflect a read error. The rearrangement uses TRBV5-1 and TRBJ1-1, with D possibly being TRBD1 (6 bases). The germline gives CDR1 SGHRS, CDR2 YFSETQ. There are 13 residues in the CDR3. For the CDR3, the DNA is TGTGCCAGCAGCGCGACAGGGAACACTGAAGCTTTCTTT. Its translation: CASSATGNTEAFF.

The chain has TRBV5-1 and TRBJ1-1; D ambiguous. Germline CDR1 reads SGHRS; CDR2 reads YFSETQ. This CDR3 contains 14 residues. Trimming removed 1 base from V and 1 base from J, with 8 bases in between. The CDR3 coding sequence is TGCGCCAGCAGCTTGAACAGCCAGAACACTGAAGCTTTCTTT. The encoded protein is CASSLNSQNTEAFF.

The CDR3: CASTGGNNEKLFF. Written as DNA, the CDR3 is TGCGCCAGCACCGGGGGGAATAATGAAAAACTGTTTTTT. The V and J genes are TRBV5-1 and TRBJ1-4; D perhaps matches TRBD1 (5 bases). The CDR3 contains 13 residues. V shed 6 bases and J shed 4 bases, with 10 bases lying between them. From germline, CDR1 is SGHRS and CDR2 YFSETQ.

The chain employs TRBV11-3 and TRBJ2-3; possibly TRBD1 for D (6 bases). This CDR3 is built from 15 residues. Germline-derived CDR1 and CDR2 are SGHNT and YENEEA. Deletions cut 4 bases from V and 4 bases from J, with 15 bases between. CDR3 sequence reads: CASSSRGSPADTQYF. The CDR3 DNA sequence: TGTGCCAGCAGCTCGAGGGGGAGTCCGGCAGATACGCAGTATTTT.

This chain joins TRBV29-1 and TRBJ2-1, with 9 bases aligning to TRBD2. After removal of 6 bases from V and 6 bases from J, the junction contained 9 bases not matched to a gene. CDR1 is SQVTM and CDR2 is ANQGSEA in the germline V gene. This CDR3 region has 14 residues. CDR3 DNA: TGCAGCGTCGTAGGTGGCGGGAGGGTCAATGAGCAGTTCTTC. As protein: CSVVGGGRVNEQFF.

The V gene is TRBV25-1, the J gene TRBJ2-7, with 8 bases identical to TRBD2. The CDR3 totals 13 residues. With V trimmed by 7 bases and J by 2 bases, 4 bases remained unmatched. From germline, CDR1 is MGHDK and CDR2 SYGVNS. For the CDR3, the DNA is TGTGCCAGCACCCTAGCGGGCACCTACGAGCAGTACTTC. As protein: CASTLAGTYEQYF.

This chain uses TRBV11-2 with TRBJ2-7; maybe TRBD2 (5 bases). The V gene's germline CDR1 is SGHAT and CDR2 FQNNGV. The CDR3 sequence is 14 residues long. V was shortened by 1 base and J by 2 bases, with 9 bases between the two germline ends. CDR3 amino acids: CASSLVRRTYEQYF. In nucleotides, the CDR3 is TGTGCCAGCAGCTTAGTGAGGAGGACCTACGAGCAGTACTTC.

This CDR3 is CASSLATGGGNTIYF. Here the CDR3 DNA reads TGTGCCAGCAGCTTAGCTACAGGGGGTGGAAACACCATATATTTT. This chain connects TRBV7-2 to TRBJ1-3; 8 positions agree with TRBD1. J was trimmed by 3 bases and V by 0 bases; bases with no gene match: 1. The CDR3 length is 15 residues. Looked up from germline, CDR1 is SGHTA and CDR2 is FQGNSA. Full variable domain (remainder filled in from reference TRBV7-2 and TRBJ1-3): GAGVSQSPSNKVTEKGKDVELRCDPISGHTALYWYRQSLGQGLEFLIYFQGNSAPDKSGLPSDRFSAERTGGSVSTLTIQRTQQEDSAVYLCASSLATGGGNTIYFGEGSWLTVV.

The V and J genes are TRBV4-1 and TRBJ1-2; no clear D. This CDR3 comprises 13 residues. V was cut by 0 bases and J by 9 bases, with 11 bases left in between. CDR1 is MGHRA and CDR2 is YSYEKL in the germline V gene. The CDR3 DNA sequence: TGCGCCAGCAGCCAAGAGATTCGAGATAGCTACACCTTC. Its translation: CASSQEIRDSYTF.

This sequence joins TRBV2 and TRBJ1-2; no definite D call. Trimming stripped 3 bases from V and 4 bases from J, with 18 bases between. The germline gives CDR1 SNHLY, CDR2 FYNNEI. The CDR3 contains 16 residues. The CDR3 DNA reads TGTGCCAGCAGTGAGGGCCGCCCGCTCGACGGCTATGGCTACACCTTC. The encoded protein is CASSEGRPLDGYGYTF.

The chain links TRBV6-1 to TRBJ1-6; perhaps TRBD1 as D (6 bases). Trimming removed 2 bases from V and 0 bases from J, with 17 bases in between. Germline V CDR1 and CDR2: MNHNS, SASEGT. The CDR3 runs 19 residues. The CDR3 loop reads CASSETSPGQISYNSPLHF. The CDR3 coding sequence is TGTGCCAGCAGTGAAACTTCACCGGGACAAATCTCCTATAATTCACCCCTCCACTTT.

The chain is built from TRBV20-1 and TRBJ2-1, with 8 bases lining up with TRBD2. This CDR3 comprises 15 residues. The J segment lost 5 bases and the V segment lost 4 bases, leaving 10 bases of the junction unmatched. Germline CDR1 and CDR2: DFQATT and SNEGSKA (reference sequence). CDR3 coding DNA: TGCAGTGCTACATCAGGGCTAGCGGGTGACAATGAGCAGTTCTTC. It codes for CSATSGLAGDNEQFF.

J is TRBJ2-7 and V is TRBV27; 12 bases are shared with TRBD2. The junction had 7 bases not matched to a gene; V was cut back by 4 bases and J by 6 bases. The CDR3 contains 15 residues. From germline, CDR1 is MNHEY and CDR2 SMNVEV (reference sequence). DNA of the CDR3: TGTGCCAGCAGTTATGCGACTAGCGGGAGCGGCGAGCAGTACTTC. Its protein product is CASSYATSGSGEQYF.